One sample yielded the 31 T cell receptor beta chains listed below, sequenced in a study of T cells in Graves' hyperthyroidism and ophthalmopathy. TCR beta CDR3 regions were amplified from RNA. Carried out on the TCR CDR3, a first-round RT-PCR used the HTBI primer set. Each CDR3 protein gets one entry after TCRdb re-called the multiplex PCR reads with MiXCR. The table records roughly 630,000 distinct CDR3 sequences, approximately 14% of them present only once. The source material was blood. These receptors all come from a woman aged 30 to 39 with Graves' hyperthyroidism.

The chain carries TRBV25-1 and TRBJ2-3; D uncertain. Germline V gene data show CDR1 as MGHDK and CDR2 as SYGVNS. The CDR3 spans 13 residues. Between the trimmed V and J ends, which lost 1 base and 3 bases, there was a span of 5 bases. The CDR3 sequence: CASSESPTDTQYF. The CDR3 nucleotides are TGTGCCAGCAGTGAATCTCCTACAGATACGCAGTATTTT.

Only a few counts were recorded for this clonotype. This sequence joins TRBV29-1 and TRBJ1-2; D possibly corresponds to TRBD1 (5 bases). Trimming pared 7 bases from V and 6 bases from J, leaving 15 bases between. The CDR3 totals 12 residues. Germline V gene data show CDR1 as SQVTM and CDR2 as ANQGSEA. The CDR3 reads CSAEAGWDGYTF. DNA for the CDR3: TGCAGCGCCGAGGCAGGGTGGGATGGCTACACCTTC. Drawing the rest from reference TRBV29-1 and TRBJ1-2, the complete variable domain is SAVISQKPSRDICQRGTSLTIQCQVDSQVTMMFWYRQQPGQSLTLIATANQGSEATYESGFVIDKFPISRPNLTFSTLTVSNMSPEDSSIYLCSAEAGWDGYTFGSGTRLTVV.

This clonotype was seen repeatedly, ten times or more. The chain combines TRBV20-1 with TRBJ2-7; 13 bases align to TRBD2. J gave up 0 bases and V 6 bases, and 2 bases lay outside the gene matches. Germline V gives CDR1 DFQATT, CDR2 SNEGSKA (reference sequence). CDR3 size: 14 residues. The CDR3 DNA reads TGCAGTGCGTGGACTAGCGGGAGCTCCTACGAGCAGTACTTC. It codes for CSAWTSGSSYEQYF.

J is TRBJ1-3 and V is TRBV11-2; D not resolved. Per germline, CDR1 SGHAT and CDR2 FQNNGV. V was cut by 5 bases and J by 1 base, with 12 bases left in between. The CDR3 covers 15 residues. CDR3 residues: CASSAFGNSGNTIYF. The CDR3 bases are TGTGCCAGCAGCGCTTTTGGCAATTCTGGAAACACCATATATTTT. Looking up the rest from reference TRBV11-2 and TRBJ1-3 gives the full variable domain: EAGVAQSPRYKIIEKRQSVAFWCNPISGHATLYWYQQILGQGPKLLIQFQNNGVVDDSQLPKDRFSAERLKGVDSTLKIQPAKLEDSAVYLCASSAFGNSGNTIYFGEGSWLTVV.

This clonotype was counted between two and nine times. The rearrangement joins TRBV30 to TRBJ2-1; D possibly matches TRBD1 or TRBD2 (6 bases each). This CDR3 region has 17 residues. Trimming pared 1 base from V and 7 bases from J, leaving 23 bases between. In germline, CDR1 is GTSNPN, CDR2 SVGIG (reference sequence). CDR3 sequence reads: CAWSAATQGWRGNEQFF. The CDR3, as DNA: TGTGCCTGGAGTGCGGCAACCCAAGGCTGGAGGGGGAATGAGCAGTTCTTC.

The chain has TRBV7-3 and TRBJ2-5; 9 bases are a match to TRBD2. The CDR3 sequence is 17 residues long. With 5 bases clipped from V and 1 base from J, the junction kept 11 bases outside the gene matches. CDR1 is SGHTA and CDR2 is FQGTGA in the germline V gene. The CDR3 region has the DNA TGTGCCAGCAGCCCCGAATATAGCGGGAGTACCCAAGAGACCCAGTACTTC. It yields the protein CASSPEYSGSTQETQYF.

The chain uses TRBV27 and TRBJ2-1; TRBD2 matches at 12 bases. Germline trimming cut 0 bases from V and 2 bases from J; bases unmatched to any gene: 8. This CDR3 is built from 19 residues. Germline values: CDR1 MNHEY, CDR2 SMNVEV (reference sequence). The CDR3 reads CASSLSVTSGSIPYNEQFF. CDR3 coding DNA: TGTGCCAGCAGTTTATCCGTGACTAGCGGGAGTATCCCCTACAATGAGCAGTTCTTC.

This clonotype was seen only a few times. The chain carries TRBV7-2 and TRBJ2-1; weak D call: TRBD2 (5 bases). Between the trimmed V and J ends, which lost 7 bases and 2 bases, there was a span of 21 bases. The germline V gene encodes CDR1 SGHTA and CDR2 FQGNSA. The CDR3 is 17 amino acids. The CDR3 reads CASIPGYSGSTYNEQFF. In DNA, the CDR3 is TGTGCCAGCATCCCCGGGTATTCGGGGAGCACCTACAATGAGCAGTTCTTC. Supplemented by reference TRBV7-2 and TRBJ2-1, the full variable domain reads GAGVSQSPSNKVTEKGKDVELRCDPISGHTALYWYRQSLGQGLEFLIYFQGNSAPDKSGLPSDRFSAERTGGSVSTLTIQRTQQEDSAVYLCASIPGYSGSTYNEQFFGPGTRLTVL.

J is TRBJ2-7 and V is TRBV20-1, with 11 bases identical to TRBD2. The CDR3 runs 18 residues. Germline-derived CDR1 and CDR2 are DFQATT and SNEGSKA (reference sequence). The V gene end was trimmed by 4 bases and the J gene end by 6 bases; junction bases not matched to a gene: 20. CDR3 coding DNA: TGCAGTGCTAAAAAGCCGACAGGGCCGACTAGCGGGAACATCGAGCAGTACTTC. Its translation: CSAKKPTGPTSGNIEQYF.

The chain couples TRBV5-1 to TRBJ2-7, with TRBD2 as a possible D gene (5 bases). The CDR3 runs to 15 residues. Germline lookup yields CDR1 SGHRS and CDR2 YFSETQ. The germline V and J ends were trimmed by 4 bases and 3 bases, with 17 bases remaining between them. DNA for the CDR3: TGCGCCAGCAGCACATCGTCGCGGGCGGGCTACGAGCAGTACTTC. Translation: CASSTSSRAGYEQYF.

Concerning this clonotype itself: Its ends do not fully match the called genes, so a read error is possible. The chain combines TRBV29-1 with TRBJ1-2, with D tentatively TRBD1 (5 bases). Germline V lookup: CDR1 SQVTM, CDR2 ANQGSEA. This CDR3 region has 13 residues. The CDR3, as DNA: TGCAGCGCCAAGACCGGGACGGACTATGGCTACGCCTTC. Protein sequence: CSAKTGTDYGYAF.

This clonotype was seen at least ten times. This chain links TRBV3-1 with TRBJ2-6; D is uncertain. This CDR3 comprises 13 residues. The germline V gene has CDR1 LGHDT and CDR2 YNNKEL (reference sequence). The V end lost 3 bases, the J end lost 13 bases, and 13 bases lay between the germline ends. The CDR3 protein is CASSHHHLRVLTF. CDR3 sequence (DNA): TGTGCCAGCAGCCACCACCACCTTCGAGTCCTGACTTTC.

This clonotype was recorded many times. The chain is built from TRBV28 and TRBJ2-7, with TRBD2 matching over 13 bases. V gave up 10 bases and J gave up 3 bases; unmatched junction bases: 15. The CDR3 has 17 residues. Germline values: CDR1 MDHEN, CDR2 SYDVKM. CDR3 loop: CANREGLAGEGCYEQYF. The CDR3 nucleotides read TGTGCCAACCGAGAAGGACTAGCGGGAGAGGGGTGCTACGAGCAGTACTTC. Complete variable domain (other parts from reference TRBV28 and TRBJ2-7): DVKVTQSSRYLVKRTGEKVFLECVQDMDHENMFWYRQDPGLGLRLIYFSYDVKMKEKGDIPEGYSVSREKKERFSLILESASTNQTSMYLCANREGLAGEGCYEQYFGPGTRLTVT.

This chain links TRBV9 with TRBJ2-1; D uncertain. V was cut by 0 bases and J by 9 bases, with 13 bases left in between. The CDR3 loop spans 14 amino acids. Germline CDR1 SGDLS, CDR2 YYNGEE. The CDR3 loop is CASSVGFQLSEQFF. CDR3 DNA: TGTGCCAGCAGCGTAGGATTTCAGTTAAGTGAGCAGTTCTTC.

The sample holds many counts of this clonotype. V gene TRBV9 combines with J gene TRBJ2-7; possible D gene TRBD2, 5 bases. Trimming took off 0 bases at V and 0 bases at J, with 7 bases between the two ends. Germline V gene sequence: CDR1 SGDLS, CDR2 YYNGEE. The CDR3 is 14 amino acids. The CDR3 here is CASSVDGSSYEQYF. Written as DNA, the CDR3 is TGTGCCAGCAGCGTAGATGGGAGCTCCTACGAGCAGTACTTC.

In its sample, this clonotype was seen a few times. The CDR3 loop is CASSVEGSVLRTDTQYF. The CDR3 region has the DNA TGTGCCAGCAGCGTAGAAGGATCAGTCCTACGCACAGATACGCAGTATTTT. The rearrangement joins TRBV9 to TRBJ2-3; D ambiguous. CDR3 size: 17 residues. Germline CDR1 reads SGDLS; CDR2 reads YYNGEE. The V gene lost 0 bases and the J gene lost 1 base, with 15 bases spanning the gap. Looking up the rest from reference TRBV9 and TRBJ2-3 gives the full variable domain: DSGVTQTPKHLITATGQRVTLRCSPRSGDLSVYWYQQSLDQGLQFLIQYYNGEERAKGNILERFSAQQFPDLHSELNLSSLELGDSALYFCASSVEGSVLRTDTQYFGPGTRLTVL.

This clonotype was found many times. The chain is built from TRBV6-6 and TRBJ2-7, with TRBD2 identical over 8 bases. The V segment lost 2 bases and the J segment 3 bases; nucleotides outside the gene matches: 9. Germline V lookup: CDR1 MNHNY, CDR2 SVGAGI (reference sequence). This CDR3 has 16 amino acids. In DNA form, the CDR3 reads TGTGCCAGCAGTTACCTACTAGCGGCCGAGGGCTACGAGCAGTACTTC. It codes for CASSYLLAAEGYEQYF.

This clonotype was seen ten or more times. The J gene is TRBJ1-1, the V gene TRBV10-3; 7 bases agree with TRBD1. V lost 6 bases, J lost 1 base, and 5 bases stayed unmatched. The CDR3 consists of 14 residues. From germline, CDR1 is ENHRY and CDR2 SYGVKD. The DNA of the CDR3 is TGTGCCATCAGCTGGGACAGCGAGAACACTGAAGCTTTCTTT. The encoded protein is CAISWDSENTEAFF.

Many counts were recorded for this clonotype. V is TRBV3-1 and J is TRBJ2-1; no clear D. This CDR3 has 14 residues. Per the germline V gene, CDR1 is LGHDT and CDR2 is YNNKEL (reference sequence). The V end was cut by 4 bases, the J end by 5 bases, with 12 bases between. The CDR3 spells CASSPLDGDNEQFF. CDR3 coding DNA: TGTGCCAGCAGCCCCCTGGACGGAGACAATGAGCAGTTCTTC.

Notes on this clonotype: An end of the junction differs from the germline gene, which may be a read error. The chain combines TRBV20-1 with TRBJ1-2; TRBD1 matches 8 bases. The CDR3 consists of 13 residues. Germline V gene sequence: CDR1 DFQATT, CDR2 SNEGSKA (reference sequence). CDR3 sequence reads: CSARTGTIYRYTF. For the CDR3, the DNA is TGCAGTGCTCGGACAGGGACTATCTATCGCTACACCTTC.

The chain combines TRBV5-1 with TRBJ2-7, with TRBD2 matching 10 bases. The germline CDR1 and CDR2 sequences are SGHRS and YFSETQ. The V segment lost 6 bases and the J segment 6 bases; nucleotides outside the gene matches: 12. The CDR3 sequence is 15 residues long. CDR3 nucleotides: TGCGCCAGCACCCTCGAGCGGGAGGGCCGAAGCGAGCAGTACTTC. This codes for CASTLEREGRSEQYF.

The chain has TRBV7-2 and TRBJ2-1, with D uncertain. V lost 9 bases and J 2 bases, leaving 23 bases between the germline ends. CDR3 length equals 17 residues. CDR1 and CDR2 (germline): SGHTA, FQGNSA. The CDR3 loop reads CASSRPSWEGTYNEQFF. DNA of the CDR3: TGTGCCAGTAGTCGCCCCTCTTGGGAAGGGACCTACAATGAGCAGTTCTTC.

This clonotype was recorded many times. The V gene is TRBV18, the J gene TRBJ1-1; TRBD1 matches at 7 bases. Germline CDR1 and CDR2: KGHSH and LQKENI. The V segment lost 0 bases and the J segment 7 bases; nucleotides outside the gene matches: 2. The CDR3 length is 13 residues. The CDR3 here is CASSPPGTDEAFF. CDR3 DNA sequence: TGTGCCAGCTCACCACCGGGGACAGATGAAGCTTTCTTT.

Regarding this clonotype: The CDR3 carries no conserved terminal phenylalanine or tryptophan, so it likely arises from a read error. The chain links TRBV6-1 to TRBJ2-7, with a tentative D call TRBD1 (6 bases). The germline V gene has CDR1 MNHNS and CDR2 SASEGT. V shed 5 bases and J shed 5 bases, with 13 bases lying between them. This CDR3 comprises 13 residues. This chain's CDR3 is CASSRNHRDEQYL. The CDR3 DNA reads as TGTGCCAGCAGTCGGAATCACAGGGACGAGCAGTACCTC.

This clonotype occurred a few times. The chain uses TRBV5-1 and TRBJ2-1; D might be TRBD1 (5 bases). The germline V and J ends were trimmed by 4 bases and 0 bases, with 11 bases remaining between them. CDR3 size: 15 residues. Germline-derived CDR1 and CDR2 are SGHRS and YFSETQ. The CDR3 DNA is TGCGCCAGCAGCGGGGCGGATAGCTCCTACAATGAGCAGTTCTTC. It encodes CASSGADSSYNEQFF.

The genes are TRBV5-6 and TRBJ2-7; D might be TRBD1 (5 bases). CDR1 is SGHDT, CDR2 YYEEEE, per germline. The CDR3 has 15 residues. V lost 0 bases and J 2 bases, leaving 12 bases between the germline ends. The CDR3: CASSLVQDRPYEQYF. CDR3 DNA: TGTGCCAGCAGCTTGGTACAGGACCGTCCCTACGAGCAGTACTTC.

As for this clonotype: The germline gene is not matched at one end of the junction; a read error may be the cause. V is TRBV28 and J is TRBJ2-7, with a possible D match to TRBD1 (6 bases). Per the germline V gene, CDR1 is MDHEN and CDR2 is SYDVKM. The CDR3 has 16 residues. Written as DNA, the CDR3 is TGTGCCAGCGGTTTAAGTCTGGGGGCGAGCTCCTACGAGCAGTACTTC. Translation: CASGLSLGASSYEQYF.

This clonotype showed up many times. The chain uses TRBV2 and TRBJ2-1; D call uncertain. The CDR3 has 16 residues. The V end was cut by 0 bases, the J end by 4 bases, with 13 bases between. Germline V gene data show CDR1 as SNHLY and CDR2 as FYNNEI. CDR3 sequence: CASSEAMRRTYNEQFF. DNA for the CDR3: TGTGCCAGCAGTGAAGCCATGAGACGGACGTACAATGAGCAGTTCTTC.

This chain connects TRBV19 to TRBJ2-3; D uncertain. V dropped 4 bases and J dropped 4 bases, with 15 bases sitting between them. This CDR3 is 15 amino acids long. Germline V gene sequence: CDR1 LNHDA, CDR2 SQIVND (reference sequence). The CDR3 sequence is CASSRDSRRPDTQYF. The CDR3 DNA reads as TGTGCCAGTAGTAGAGACTCACGCCGCCCAGATACGCAGTATTTT. Full variable domain (missing parts from reference TRBV19 and TRBJ2-3): DGGITQSPKYLFRKEGQNVTLSCEQNLNHDAMYWYRQDPGQGLRLIYYSQIVNDFQKGDIAEGYSVSREKKESFPLTVTSAQKNPTAFYLCASSRDSRRPDTQYFGPGTRLTVL.

This clonotype has more than one count but fewer than ten. The CDR3 region is CSARDGGHSNTEAFF. In nucleotides, the CDR3 is TGCAGTGCTAGAGATGGGGGACATTCGAACACTGAAGCTTTCTTT. V usage is TRBV20-1 and J usage is TRBJ1-1; D may be TRBD1 (6 bases). There are 15 residues in the CDR3. Germline CDR1 and CDR2: DFQATT and SNEGSKA (reference sequence). V was clipped by 0 bases and J by 1 base, with 12 bases between them.

The gene calls are TRBV19 and TRBJ2-6; TRBD2 aligns across 8 bases. The CDR3 length is 15 residues. The V segment lost 3 bases and the J segment 2 bases; nucleotides outside the gene matches: 0. The germline V gene has CDR1 LNHDA and CDR2 SQIVND (reference sequence). The CDR3 DNA sequence: TGTGCCAGTAGTATCGGGGGGGCTGGGGCCAACGTCCTGACTTTC. Translating it yields CASSIGGAGANVLTF.